The clone carrying this T cell receptor beta chain is medium-sized by share. Antigen unknown. This sample stems from a study of metastatic and nonmetastatic thyroid tumors. On the study more broadly: The comparison covered peripheral blood and tumor or nodule tissue in malignant and benign thyroid patients. Study findings and constraints: TCR beta diversity was reportedly significantly higher in malignant thyroid tumors than benign nodules, in blood and tumor.

Every patient was untreated before thyroid surgery. With 4 bases removed from V and 4 bases from J, the gap between germline ends came to 10 bases. There are 13 residues in the CDR3. In the study's own analysis: The study's classifier, a distant-metastasis tool for papillary thyroid cancer, was built using CDR3 differences across clinicopathological groups. TCRdb ran MiXCR on the PCR reads. The V and J calls here are based on TCRdb, not the publication. The table has approximately 17,000 clones, 16% seen once. The receptor's source is a male donor with papillary thyroid cancer or a benign thyroid nodule (not recorded which). Some clones in this sample may be carry-over from other donors' samples. The sequenced material came from blood. The rearrangement uses TRBV12-3 or TRBV12-4 and TRBJ1-1; no firm D call. The CDR3 loop is CASSWVGVTEAFF. The CDR3 DNA is TGTGCCAGCAGTTGGGTGGGCGTCACTGAAGCTTTCTTT.